This is a list of T cell receptor beta chains from one sample in a study of PD-L1 blockade in urothelial cancer. Sequencing used immunoSEQ multiplex PCR; TCRdb keeps in-frame clones, though not all of them. Of 130,000 or so clones in the sample, approximately 84% were seen once. The material was PBMCs, obtained around atezolizumab (anti-PD-L1) treatment. The receptors shown here come from a man aged 45-65 years with urothelial cancer. Both conserved end residues are part of each CDR3. A D gene is named only where the DNA matches it firmly. Rows give clone size only sometimes, using once, few, many, or a class for an expanded clone.

clone_size d_call j_call v_call cdr3_nt cdr3_aa
NA NA TRBJ2-1 TRBV4-2 TGTGCCAGCAGCCAGCGCGGGATGGACAATGAGCAGTTCTTC CASSQRGMDNEQFF
NA TRBD2 TRBJ2-1 TRBV11-2 TGTGCCAGCAGCCCACTAGCGGGAGCCTCCTACAATGAGCAGTTCTTC CASSPLAGASYNEQFF
NA NA TRBJ2-1 TRBV7-3 TGTGCCAGCAGCTTAACTGGAGGAGGCAATGAGCAGTTCTTC CASSLTGGGNEQFF
NA TRBD1 TRBJ2-3 TRBV28 TGTGCCAGCAGCACCCGACAGGGGACAGATACGCAGTATTTT CASSTRQGTDTQYF
NA TRBD1 TRBJ2-3 TRBV28 TGTGCCAGCAGTTTACCAACAGGGGGCGCAGATACGCAGTATTTT CASSLPTGGADTQYF
NA TRBD2 TRBJ2-2 TRBV7-9 TGTGCCAGCAGCGGCGGGAGGACCAACTTAAAGCTGTTTTTT CASSGGRTNLKLFF
NA NA TRBJ2-7 TRBV6-5 TGTGCCAGCAGAAAAGGAGAAGATGGCGGCTACGAGCAGTACTTC CASRKGEDGGYEQYF
NA NA TRBJ2-2 TRBV28 TGTGCCAGCACGCCAGGGTCCGCGAACACCGGGGAGCTGTTTTTT CASTPGSANTGELFF
NA TRBD2 TRBJ2-1 TRBV6-5 TGTGCCAGCAGTCTAGCGGGTGGCTACAATGAGCAGTTCTTC CASSLAGGYNEQFF
NA NA TRBJ1-1 TRBV7-9 TGTGCCAGCAGCTTAGATGCAGTCGCAAGTATGAACACTGAAGCTTTCTTT CASSLDAVASMNTEAFF
NA NA TRBJ1-1 TRBV18 TGTGCCAGCTCACCCCTTGGGACTCAAAGAACTCACGATACCCGATACACTGAAGCTTTCTTT CASSPLGTQRTHDTRYTEAFF
few TRBD1 TRBJ2-7 TRBV6-1 TGTGCCAGCAGTGAACAGGGGGATGAGCAGTACTTC CASSEQGDEQYF
NA TRBD1 TRBJ2-2 TRBV7-9 TGTGCCAGCAGAACCGGGACAGGGCGGTCCGGGGAGCTGTTTTTT CASRTGTGRSGELFF
NA TRBD2 TRBJ2-7 TRBV7-2 TGTGCCAGCCGGGAAGCGGGGAAGTACGAGCAGTACTTC CASREAGKYEQYF
NA NA TRBJ2-7 TRBV20-1 TGCAGTGCCGGTGCCACTTGGGAGCAGTACTTC CSAGATWEQYF
NA TRBD2 TRBJ2-5 TRBV19 TGTGCCAGTAGTATGGCCGGGAGGGCCGGAGAGACCCAGTACTTC CASSMAGRAGETQYF
NA TRBD2 TRBJ2-1 TRBV5-1 TGCGCCAGCAGCTTGAGGGCTAGCGGGGTTTACAATGAGCAGTTCTTC CASSLRASGVYNEQFF
once NA TRBJ2-3 TRBV5-1 TGCGCCAGCAGCTTGGCGGGGATTGAAACAGATACGCAGTATTTT CASSLAGIETDTQYF
NA TRBD2 TRBJ2-7 TRBV27 TGTGCCAGCAGTCCCAGGACTGGCGGGAGCAGGTACAGCGAGCAGTACTTC CASSPRTGGSRYSEQYF
NA NA TRBJ2-7 TRBV4-2 TGTGCCAGCAGCCGGAGCGTTGGGGAGGGGGCCTACGAGCAGTACTTC CASSRSVGEGAYEQYF
NA NA TRBJ2-7 TRBV5-1 TGCGCCAGCAGCTACCGGGACTTTCTCTACGAGCAGTACTTC CASSYRDFLYEQYF
NA NA TRBJ1-1 TRBV2 TGTGCCAGCAAGGGGGATCGATCGAACACTGAAGCTTTCTTT CASKGDRSNTEAFF
NA TRBD2 TRBJ2-1 TRBV9 TGTGCCAGCAGCACCTTAGCGGGAGGACCCGGTAATGAGCAGTTCTTC CASSTLAGGPGNEQFF
NA NA TRBJ1-1 TRBV7-2 TGTGCCAGCAGCCCCAGTGTTGACACTGAAGCTTTCTTT CASSPSVDTEAFF
NA NA TRBJ2-2 TRBV15 TGTGCCACCAGGCAGGACTTAGTGGGGGAGCTGTTTTTT CATRQDLVGELFF